These T cell receptor beta chains were read from a single sample in a study of CD8+CD57+ T cells in acquired aplastic anemia. TCRdb re-analysed the reads in MiXCR, keeping a single row per CDR3 protein. The repertoire holds about 190,000 distinct CDR3 sequences, with around 59% as singletons. Sequencing input: sorted CD4+, CD8+, or CD8+CD57+ T cells (not recorded which) from PBMCs. Receptors were obtained from a human donor in good health, serving as a control. The CDR3 runs from the conserved cysteine through the conserved F or W. The D gene is left open where the match is weak. Only some rows state a clone size, as once, few, many or a class for expanded clones.

DNA: TGTGCCATCAGCGAACGAGGTCAGGGGTCCCTTAACTATGGCTGCACCTTC; CDR3: CAISERGQGSLNYGCTF; D: NA; V: TRBV10-3; size: NA; J: TRBJ1-2
DNA: TGCGCCAGCAGCTTTGGGGCGCGCAGTGGCTACACCTTC; CDR3: CASSFGARSGYTF; D: NA; V: TRBV5-1; size: many; J: TRBJ1-2
DNA: TGTGCTAGTGGTTCACCCACAGGGGCCCAAGAGACCCAGTACTTC; CDR3: CASGSPTGAQETQYF; D: TRBD1; V: TRBV12-5; size: many; J: TRBJ2-5
DNA: TGTGCCAGCAGCTTTGGGGGAGGTGTGTCAGATACGCAGTATTTT; CDR3: CASSFGGGVSDTQYF; D: NA; V: TRBV7-2; size: NA; J: TRBJ2-3
DNA: TGCAGTCCTACTAGCGGATCAGATACGCAGTATTTT; CDR3: CSPTSGSDTQYF; D: TRBD2; V: TRBV20-1; size: many; J: TRBJ2-3
DNA: TGCAGCGTTGTCGACAGAGGCTACGAGCAGTACTTC; CDR3: CSVVDRGYEQYF; D: NA; V: TRBV29-1; size: NA; J: TRBJ2-7
DNA: TGTGCCAGCAGTCGGACGACAGGGTCTGGAAACACCTTC; CDR3: CASSRTTGSGNTF; D: TRBD1; V: TRBV12-3/TRBV12-4; size: NA; J: TRBJ1-2
DNA: TGTGCCAGCGGGACACCCTCCTACGAGCAGTACTTC; CDR3: CASGTPSYEQYF; D: NA; V: TRBV28; size: many; J: TRBJ2-7
DNA: TGTGCCAGCAGTGCACACTACGAGCAGTACTTC; CDR3: CASSAHYEQYF; D: NA; V: TRBV2; size: once; J: TRBJ2-7
DNA: TGTGCCAGCAGCGCAACGATAAGGACAGATACGCAGTATTTT; CDR3: CASSATIRTDTQYF; D: NA; V: TRBV7-2; size: many; J: TRBJ2-3
DNA: TGCGCCAGCAGTAGAGCAGCGGGAGACGATGAGCAGTTCTTC; CDR3: CASSRAAGDDEQFF; D: TRBD2; V: TRBV5-1; size: NA; J: TRBJ2-1